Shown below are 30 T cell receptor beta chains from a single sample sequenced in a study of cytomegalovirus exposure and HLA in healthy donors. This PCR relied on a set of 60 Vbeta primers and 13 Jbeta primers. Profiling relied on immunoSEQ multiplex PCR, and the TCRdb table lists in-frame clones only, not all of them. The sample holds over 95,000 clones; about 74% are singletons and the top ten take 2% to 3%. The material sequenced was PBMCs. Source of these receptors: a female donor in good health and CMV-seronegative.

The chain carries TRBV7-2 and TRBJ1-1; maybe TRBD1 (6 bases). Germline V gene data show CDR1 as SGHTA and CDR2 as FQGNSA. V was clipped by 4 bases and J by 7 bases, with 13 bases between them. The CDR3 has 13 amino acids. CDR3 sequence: CASSSHRVGEAFF. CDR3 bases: TGTGCCAGCAGCTCCCACAGGGTGGGTGAAGCTTTCTTT.

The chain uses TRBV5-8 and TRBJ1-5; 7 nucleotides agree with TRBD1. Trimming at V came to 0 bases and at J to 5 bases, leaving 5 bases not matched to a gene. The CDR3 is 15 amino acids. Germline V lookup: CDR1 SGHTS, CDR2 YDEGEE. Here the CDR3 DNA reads TGTGCCAGCAGCTTGGAGGGGGCGCGGGATCAGCCCCAGCATTTT. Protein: CASSLEGARDQPQHF.

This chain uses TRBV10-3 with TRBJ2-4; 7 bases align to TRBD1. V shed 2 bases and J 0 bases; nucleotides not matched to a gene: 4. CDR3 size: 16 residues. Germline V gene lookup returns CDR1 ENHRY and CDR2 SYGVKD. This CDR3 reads CAISEGQALAKNIQYF. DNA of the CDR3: TGTGCCATCAGTGAGGGACAGGCCCTAGCCAAAAACATTCAGTACTTC.

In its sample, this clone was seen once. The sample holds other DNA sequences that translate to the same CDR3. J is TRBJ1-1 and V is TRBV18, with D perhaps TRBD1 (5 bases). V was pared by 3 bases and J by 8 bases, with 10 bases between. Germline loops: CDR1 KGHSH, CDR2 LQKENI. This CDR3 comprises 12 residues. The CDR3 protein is CASSPGGDEAFF. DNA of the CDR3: TGTGCCAGCTCACCGGGGGGAGACGAAGCTTTCTTT. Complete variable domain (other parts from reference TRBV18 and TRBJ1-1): NAGVMQNPRHLVRRRGQEARLRCSPMKGHSHVYWYRQLPEEGLKFMVYLQKENIIDESGMPKERFSAEFPKEGPSILRIQQVVRGDSAAYFCASSPGGDEAFFGQGTRLTVV.

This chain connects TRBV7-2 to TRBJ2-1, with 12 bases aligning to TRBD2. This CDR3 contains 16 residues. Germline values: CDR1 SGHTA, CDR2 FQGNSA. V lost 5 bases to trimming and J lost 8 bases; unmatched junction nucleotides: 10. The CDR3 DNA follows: TGTGCCAGCAGCCCACCCGGGCTAGCGGGGGGGCATGAGCAGTTCTTC. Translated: CASSPPGLAGGHEQFF. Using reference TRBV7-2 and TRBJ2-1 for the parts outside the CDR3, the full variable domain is GAGVSQSPSNKVTEKGKDVELRCDPISGHTALYWYRQSLGQGLEFLIYFQGNSAPDKSGLPSDRFSAERTGGSVSTLTIQRTQQEDSAVYLCASSPPGLAGGHEQFFGPGTRLTVL.

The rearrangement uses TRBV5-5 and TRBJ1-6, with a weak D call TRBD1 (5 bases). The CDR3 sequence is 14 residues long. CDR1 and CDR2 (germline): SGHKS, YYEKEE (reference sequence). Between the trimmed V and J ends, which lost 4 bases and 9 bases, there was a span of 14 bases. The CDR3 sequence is CASSLQGSASPLHF. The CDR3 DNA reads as TGTGCCAGCAGCCTTCAGGGATCGGCTTCACCCCTCCACTTT.

The CDR3 bases are TGTGCCAGCAGCTCGGGACAGGGAGGCGACACTGAAGCTTTCTTT. It translates to CASSSGQGGDTEAFF. The rearrangement links TRBV5-4 to TRBJ1-1, with TRBD1 matching over 9 bases. Per the germline V gene, CDR1 is SGHNT and CDR2 is YYREEE (reference sequence). With 3 bases clipped from V and 3 bases from J, the junction kept 6 bases outside the gene matches. The CDR3 totals 15 residues.

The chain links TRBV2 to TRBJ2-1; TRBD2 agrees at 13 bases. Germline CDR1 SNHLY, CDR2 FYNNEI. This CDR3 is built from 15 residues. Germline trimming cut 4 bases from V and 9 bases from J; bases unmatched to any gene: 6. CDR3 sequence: CASSAGTSGVIEQFF. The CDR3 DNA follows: TGTGCCAGCAGTGCCGGGACTAGCGGGGTAATTGAGCAGTTCTTC.

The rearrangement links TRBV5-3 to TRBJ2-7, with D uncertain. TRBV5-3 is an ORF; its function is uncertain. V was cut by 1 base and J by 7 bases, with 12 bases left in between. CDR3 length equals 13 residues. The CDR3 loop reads CARSLPGSREQYF. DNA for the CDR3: TGTGCCAGAAGCTTGCCCGGATCCAGGGAGCAGTACTTC.

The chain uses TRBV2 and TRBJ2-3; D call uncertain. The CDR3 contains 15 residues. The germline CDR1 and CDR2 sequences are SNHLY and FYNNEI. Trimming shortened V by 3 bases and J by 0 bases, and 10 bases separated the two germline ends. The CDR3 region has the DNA TGTGCCAGCAGTGAGTGGCCGTCTAGCACAGATACGCAGTATTTT. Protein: CASSEWPSSTDTQYF.

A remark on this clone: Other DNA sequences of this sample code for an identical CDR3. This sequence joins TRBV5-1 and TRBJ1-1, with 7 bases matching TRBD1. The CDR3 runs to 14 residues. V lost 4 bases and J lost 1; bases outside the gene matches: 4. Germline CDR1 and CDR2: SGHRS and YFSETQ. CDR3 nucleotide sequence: TGCGCCAGCAGCCCTTGGACAGGGAACACTGAAGCTTTCTTT. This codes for CASSPWTGNTEAFF. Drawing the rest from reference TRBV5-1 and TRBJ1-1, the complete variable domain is KAGVTQTPRYLIKTRGQQVTLSCSPISGHRSVSWYQQTPGQGLQFLFEYFSETQRNKGNFPGRFSGRQFSNSRSEMNVSTLELGDSALYLCASSPWTGNTEAFFGQGTRLTVV.

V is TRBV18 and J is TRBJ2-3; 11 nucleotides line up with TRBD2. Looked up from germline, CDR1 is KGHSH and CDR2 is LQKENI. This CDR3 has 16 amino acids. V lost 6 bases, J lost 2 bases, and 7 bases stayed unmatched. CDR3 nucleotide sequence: TGTGCCAGCTCCCCCACTAGCGGGGGACTCACAGATACGCAGTATTTT. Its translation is CASSPTSGGLTDTQYF.

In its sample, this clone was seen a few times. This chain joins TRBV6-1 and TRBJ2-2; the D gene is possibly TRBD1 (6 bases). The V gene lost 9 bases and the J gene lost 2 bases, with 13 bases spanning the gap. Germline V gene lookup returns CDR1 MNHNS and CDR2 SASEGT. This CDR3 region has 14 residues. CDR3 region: CASTGTPNTGELFF. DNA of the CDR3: TGTGCCAGTACCGGGACACCTAACACCGGGGAGCTGTTTTTT.

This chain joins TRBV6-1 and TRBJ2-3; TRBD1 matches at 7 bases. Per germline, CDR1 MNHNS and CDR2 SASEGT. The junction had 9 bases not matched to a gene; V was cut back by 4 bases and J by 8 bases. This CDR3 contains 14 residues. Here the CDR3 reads CASSGGGGFGTQYF. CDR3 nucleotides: TGTGCCAGCAGTGGAGGGGGCGGCTTTGGTACGCAGTATTTT.

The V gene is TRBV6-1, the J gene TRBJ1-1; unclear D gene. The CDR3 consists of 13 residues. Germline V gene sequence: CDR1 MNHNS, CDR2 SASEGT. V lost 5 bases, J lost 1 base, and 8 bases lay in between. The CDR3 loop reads CASSWASNTEAFF. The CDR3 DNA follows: TGTGCCAGCAGTTGGGCCTCGAACACTGAAGCTTTCTTT.

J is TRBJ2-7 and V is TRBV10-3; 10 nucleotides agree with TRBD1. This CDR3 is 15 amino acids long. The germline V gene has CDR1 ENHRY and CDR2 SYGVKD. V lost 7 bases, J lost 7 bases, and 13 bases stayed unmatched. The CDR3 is CAITTGGQGTREQYF. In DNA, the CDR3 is TGTGCCATCACGACTGGGGGACAGGGGACTCGGGAGCAGTACTTC.

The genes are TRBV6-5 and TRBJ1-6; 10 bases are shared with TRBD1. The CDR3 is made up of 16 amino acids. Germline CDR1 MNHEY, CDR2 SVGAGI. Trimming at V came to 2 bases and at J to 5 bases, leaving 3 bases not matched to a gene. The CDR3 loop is CASSYRDRGNNSPLHF. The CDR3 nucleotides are TGTGCCAGCAGTTACCGGGACAGGGGAAATAATTCACCCCTCCACTTT.

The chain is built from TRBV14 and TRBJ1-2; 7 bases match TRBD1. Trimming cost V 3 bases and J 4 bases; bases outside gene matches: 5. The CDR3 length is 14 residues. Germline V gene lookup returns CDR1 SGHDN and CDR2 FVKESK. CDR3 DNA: TGTGCCAGCAGCCAGCGTCAGGGGGGCTATGGCTACACCTTC. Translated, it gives CASSQRQGGYGYTF.

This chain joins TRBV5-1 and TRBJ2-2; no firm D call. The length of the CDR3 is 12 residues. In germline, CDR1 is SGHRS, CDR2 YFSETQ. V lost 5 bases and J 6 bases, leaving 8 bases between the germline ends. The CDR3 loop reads CASRGSAGELFF. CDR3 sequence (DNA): TGCGCCAGCAGAGGAAGCGCCGGGGAGCTGTTTTTT.

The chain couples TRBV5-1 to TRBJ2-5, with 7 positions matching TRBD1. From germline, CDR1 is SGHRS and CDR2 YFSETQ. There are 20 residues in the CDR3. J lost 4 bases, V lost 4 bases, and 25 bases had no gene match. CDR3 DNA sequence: TGCGCCAGCAGCCCTGGGGACAGCCCCATCGTCCCCATACTTGGAGAGACCCAGTACTTC. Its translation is CASSPGDSPIVPILGETQYF.

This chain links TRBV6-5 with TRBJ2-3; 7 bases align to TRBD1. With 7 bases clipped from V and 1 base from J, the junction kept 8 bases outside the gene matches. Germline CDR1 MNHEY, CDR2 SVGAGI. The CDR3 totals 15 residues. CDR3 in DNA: TGTGCCAGCAAGACACAGGGGTTAGGCACAGATACGCAGTATTTT. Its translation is CASKTQGLGTDTQYF.

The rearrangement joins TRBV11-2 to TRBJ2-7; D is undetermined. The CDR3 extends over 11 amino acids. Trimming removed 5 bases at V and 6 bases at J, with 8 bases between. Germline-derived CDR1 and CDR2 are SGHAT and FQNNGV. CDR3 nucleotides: TGTGCCAGCAGCCCGGTCCGCGAGCAGTACTTC. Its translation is CASSPVREQYF.

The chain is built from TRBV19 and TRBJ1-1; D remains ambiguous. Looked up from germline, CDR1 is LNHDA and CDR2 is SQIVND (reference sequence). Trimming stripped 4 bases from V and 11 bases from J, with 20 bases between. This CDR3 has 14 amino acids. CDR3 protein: CASSRKKGGGDAFF. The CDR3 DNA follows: TGTGCCAGTAGTAGAAAAAAAGGAGGTGGGGATGCTTTCTTT.

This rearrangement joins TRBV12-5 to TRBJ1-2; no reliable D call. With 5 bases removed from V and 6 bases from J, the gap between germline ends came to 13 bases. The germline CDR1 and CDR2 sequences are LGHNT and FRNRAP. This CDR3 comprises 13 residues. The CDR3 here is CASGPLAEDGYTF. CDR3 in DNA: TGTGCTAGTGGTCCATTAGCCGAGGATGGCTACACCTTC.

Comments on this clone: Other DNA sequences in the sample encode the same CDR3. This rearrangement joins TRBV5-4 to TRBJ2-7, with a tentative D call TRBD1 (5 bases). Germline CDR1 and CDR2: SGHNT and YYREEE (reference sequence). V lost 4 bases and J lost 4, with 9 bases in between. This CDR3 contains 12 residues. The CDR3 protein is CASSLDIYEQYF. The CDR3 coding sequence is TGTGCCAGCAGCCTGGACATTTACGAGCAGTACTTC.

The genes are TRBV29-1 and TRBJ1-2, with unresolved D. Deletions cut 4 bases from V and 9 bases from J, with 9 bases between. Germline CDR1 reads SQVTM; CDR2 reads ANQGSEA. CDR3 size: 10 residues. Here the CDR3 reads CSVVQESYTF. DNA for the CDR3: TGCAGCGTTGTCCAGGAAAGCTACACCTTC.

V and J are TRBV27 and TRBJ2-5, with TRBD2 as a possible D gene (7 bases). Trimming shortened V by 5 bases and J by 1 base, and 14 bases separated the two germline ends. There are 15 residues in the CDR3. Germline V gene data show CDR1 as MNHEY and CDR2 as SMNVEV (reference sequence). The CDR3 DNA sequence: TGTGCCAGCAGTACGATTAGGGGGGGCCAAGAGACCCAGTACTTC. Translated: CASSTIRGGQETQYF.

CDR3 protein: CASSVRLAGASGELFF. The CDR3 DNA follows: TGTGCCAGCAGCGTAAGACTAGCGGGGGCCTCCGGGGAGCTGTTTTTT. The chain recombines TRBV5-5 with TRBJ2-2, with 12 bases that match TRBD2. V lost 4 bases, J lost 6 bases, and 7 bases stayed unmatched. The CDR3 contains 16 residues. Germline lookup yields CDR1 SGHKS and CDR2 YYEKEE (reference sequence). The variable domain in full, completed from reference TRBV5-5 and TRBJ2-2, reads DAGVTQSPTHLIKTRGQQVTLRCSPISGHKSVSWYQQVLGQGPQFIFQYYEKEERGRGNFPDRFSARQFPNYSSELNVNALLLGDSALYLCASSVRLAGASGELFFGEGSRLTVL.

The CDR3 coding sequence is TGTGCCAGCATAAGGGACAGGGGGCTTAGCACTGAAGCTTTCTTT. Translated, it gives CASIRDRGLSTEAFF. The V call is TRBV5-6, the J call TRBJ1-1; 12 nucleotides agree with TRBD1. CDR3 length equals 15 residues. Germline V gene sequence: CDR1 SGHDT, CDR2 YYEEEE. The V gene end was trimmed by 6 bases and the J gene end by 4 bases; junction bases not matched to a gene: 7.

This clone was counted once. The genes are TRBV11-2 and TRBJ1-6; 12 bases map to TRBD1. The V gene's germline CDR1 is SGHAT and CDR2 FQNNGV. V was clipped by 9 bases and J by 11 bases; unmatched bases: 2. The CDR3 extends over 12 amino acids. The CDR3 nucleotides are TGTGCCAGTTGGGACAGGGGGCCACCCCTCCACTTT. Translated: CASWDRGPPLHF.